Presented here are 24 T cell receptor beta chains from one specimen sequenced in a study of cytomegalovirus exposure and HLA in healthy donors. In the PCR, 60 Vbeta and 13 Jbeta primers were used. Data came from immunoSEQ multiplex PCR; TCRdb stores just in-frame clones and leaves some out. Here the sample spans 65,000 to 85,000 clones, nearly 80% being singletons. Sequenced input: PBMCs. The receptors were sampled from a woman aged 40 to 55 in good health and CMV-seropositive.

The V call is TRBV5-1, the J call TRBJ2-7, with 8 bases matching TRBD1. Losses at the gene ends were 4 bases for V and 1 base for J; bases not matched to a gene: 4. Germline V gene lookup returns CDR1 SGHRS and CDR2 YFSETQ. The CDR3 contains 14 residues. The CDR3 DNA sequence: TGCGCCAGCAGCGTAACAGGGGGTTCCTACGAGCAGTACTTC. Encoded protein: CASSVTGGSYEQYF.

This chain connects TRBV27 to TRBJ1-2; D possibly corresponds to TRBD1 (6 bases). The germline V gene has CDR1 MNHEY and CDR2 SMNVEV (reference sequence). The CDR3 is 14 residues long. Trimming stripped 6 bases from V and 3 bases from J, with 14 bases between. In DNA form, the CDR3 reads TGTGCCAGCAGCCTTACTCGGACAGACTATGGCTACACCTTC. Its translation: CASSLTRTDYGYTF.

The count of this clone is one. This CDR3 is CASSLSGQSNYGYTF. The DNA for the CDR3 is TGCGCCAGCAGCTTGTCGGGACAGTCTAACTATGGCTACACCTTC. The chain carries TRBV5-1 and TRBJ1-2, with 7 bases matching TRBD1. CDR1 and CDR2 from the germline V gene are SGHRS and YFSETQ. The CDR3 runs 15 residues. With V trimmed by 1 base and J by 0 bases, 3 bases remained unmatched.

The CDR3, as DNA: TGTGCCAGCAGTCACCCACAGGGGAGGTACGAGCAGTACTTC. Its protein product is CASSHPQGRYEQYF. The gene calls are TRBV28 and TRBJ2-7, with D perhaps TRBD1 (7 bases). The germline CDR1 and CDR2 sequences are MDHEN and SYDVKM. Trimming removed 5 bases from V and 4 bases from J, with 15 bases in between. This CDR3 contains 14 residues.

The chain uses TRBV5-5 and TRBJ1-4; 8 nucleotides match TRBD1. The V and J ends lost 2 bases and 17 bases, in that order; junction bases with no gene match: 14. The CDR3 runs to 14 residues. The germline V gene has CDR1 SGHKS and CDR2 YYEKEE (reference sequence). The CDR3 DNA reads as TGTGCCAGCAGCTTATTGGGACAGGCCCTAGGCGATTTTTTT. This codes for CASSLLGQALGDFF.

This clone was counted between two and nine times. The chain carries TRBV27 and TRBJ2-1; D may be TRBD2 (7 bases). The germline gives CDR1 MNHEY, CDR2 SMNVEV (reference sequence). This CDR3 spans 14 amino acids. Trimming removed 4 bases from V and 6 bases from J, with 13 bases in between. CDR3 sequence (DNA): TGTGCCAGCAGTTCGCTCGGGGGGCGCAATGAGCAGTTCTTC. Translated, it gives CASSSLGGRNEQFF.

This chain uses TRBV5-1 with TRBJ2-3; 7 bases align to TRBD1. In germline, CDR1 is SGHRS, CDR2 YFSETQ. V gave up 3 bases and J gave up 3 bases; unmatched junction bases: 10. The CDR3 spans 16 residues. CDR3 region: CASSSPTGSGTDTQYF. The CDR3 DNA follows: TGCGCCAGCAGCTCACCGACAGGGTCGGGGACAGATACGCAGTATTTT.

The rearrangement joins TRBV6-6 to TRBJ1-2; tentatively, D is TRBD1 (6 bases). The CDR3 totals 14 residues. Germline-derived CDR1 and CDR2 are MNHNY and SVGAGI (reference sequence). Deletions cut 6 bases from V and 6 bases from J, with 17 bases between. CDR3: CASSKGRGRHGYTF. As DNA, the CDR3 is TGTGCCAGCAGCAAAGGGCGGGGGCGCCATGGCTACACCTTC.

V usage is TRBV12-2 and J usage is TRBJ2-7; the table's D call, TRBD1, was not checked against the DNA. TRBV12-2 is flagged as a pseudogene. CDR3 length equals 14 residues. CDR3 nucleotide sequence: TGTGCAAGTCGCCTGGGACAGGGGGCGGTCGAGCAGTACTTC. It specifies CASRLGQGAVEQYF.

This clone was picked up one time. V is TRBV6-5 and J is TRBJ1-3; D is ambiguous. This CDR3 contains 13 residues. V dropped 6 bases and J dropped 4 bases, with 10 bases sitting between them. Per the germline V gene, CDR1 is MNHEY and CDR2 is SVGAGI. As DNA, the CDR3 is TGTGCCAGCAGCGGGAACAGCGGAAACACCATATATTTT. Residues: CASSGNSGNTIYF.

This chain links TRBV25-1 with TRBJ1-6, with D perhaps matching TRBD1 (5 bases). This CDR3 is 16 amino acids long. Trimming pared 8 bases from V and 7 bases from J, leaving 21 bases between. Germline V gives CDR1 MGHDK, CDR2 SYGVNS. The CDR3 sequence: CASSIPSGEVNSPLHF. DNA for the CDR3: TGTGCCAGCTCTATCCCCTCGGGGGAGGTCAATTCACCCCTCCACTTT. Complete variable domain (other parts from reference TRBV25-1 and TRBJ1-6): EADIYQTPRYLVIGTGKKITLECSQTMGHDKMYWYQQDPGMELHLIHYSYGVNSTEKGDLSSESTVSRIRTEHFPLTLESARPSHTSQYLCASSIPSGEVNSPLHFGNGTRLTVT.

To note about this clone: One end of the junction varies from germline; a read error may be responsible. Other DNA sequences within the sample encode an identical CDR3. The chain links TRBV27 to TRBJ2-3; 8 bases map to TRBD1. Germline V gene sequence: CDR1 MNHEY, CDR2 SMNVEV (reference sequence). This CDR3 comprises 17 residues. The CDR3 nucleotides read TGTGCCAGCAGTGTGGGATACCGGGACAGGTACACAGACACGCAGTATTTT. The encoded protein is CASSVGYRDRYTDTQYF.

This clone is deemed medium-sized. CDR3 in DNA: TGCGCCAGCAGCCAAGAAGGCGGAGGCTTCTCTGGAAACACCATATATTTT. Translating it yields CASSQEGGGFSGNTIYF. V is TRBV4-1 and J is TRBJ1-3; D is unresolved. CDR1 is MGHRA and CDR2 is YSYEKL in the germline V gene. The CDR3 extends over 17 amino acids. V was pared by 0 bases and J by 0 bases, with 12 bases between.

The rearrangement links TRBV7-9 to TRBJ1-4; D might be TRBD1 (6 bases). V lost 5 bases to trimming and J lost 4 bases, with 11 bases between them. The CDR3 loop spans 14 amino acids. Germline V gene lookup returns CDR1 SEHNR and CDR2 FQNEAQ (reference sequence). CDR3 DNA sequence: TGTGCCAGCAGCCGAGGACAGCTTAATGAAAAACTGTTTTTT. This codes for CASSRGQLNEKLFF.

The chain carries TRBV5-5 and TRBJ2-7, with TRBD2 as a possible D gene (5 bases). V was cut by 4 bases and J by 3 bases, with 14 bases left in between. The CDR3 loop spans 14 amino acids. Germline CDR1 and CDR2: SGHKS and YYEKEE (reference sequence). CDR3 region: CASSPLVGVYEQYF. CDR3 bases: TGTGCCAGCAGCCCCCTTGTGGGAGTCTACGAGCAGTACTTC.

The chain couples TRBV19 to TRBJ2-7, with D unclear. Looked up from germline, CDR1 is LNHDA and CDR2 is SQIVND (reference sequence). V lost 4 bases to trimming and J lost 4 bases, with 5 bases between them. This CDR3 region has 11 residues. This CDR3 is CASSSQYEQYF. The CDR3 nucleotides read TGTGCCAGTAGTAGCCAGTACGAGCAGTACTTC.

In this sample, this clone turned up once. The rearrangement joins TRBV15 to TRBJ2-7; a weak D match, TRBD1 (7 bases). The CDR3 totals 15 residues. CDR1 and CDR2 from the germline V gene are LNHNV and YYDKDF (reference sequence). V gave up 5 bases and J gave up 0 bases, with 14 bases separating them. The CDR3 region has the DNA TGTGCCACCAGCGCACGACAGGGACTCTCCTACGAGCAGTACTTC. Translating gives CATSARQGLSYEQYF.

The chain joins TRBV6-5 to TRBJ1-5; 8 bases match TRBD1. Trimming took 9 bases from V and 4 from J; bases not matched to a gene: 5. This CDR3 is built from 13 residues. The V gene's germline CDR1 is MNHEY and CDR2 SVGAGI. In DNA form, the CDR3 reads TGTGCCAGGAAAGACAGGGGAAATCAGCCCCAGCATTTT. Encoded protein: CARKDRGNQPQHF.

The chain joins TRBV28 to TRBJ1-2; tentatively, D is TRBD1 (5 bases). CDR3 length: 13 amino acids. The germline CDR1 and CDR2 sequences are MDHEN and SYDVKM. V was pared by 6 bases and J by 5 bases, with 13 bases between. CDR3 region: CASSPPQGYGYTF. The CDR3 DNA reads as TGTGCCAGCAGCCCACCTCAGGGATATGGCTACACCTTC.

The CDR3 loop reads CASSGGTGLSYEQYF. CDR3 nucleotides: TGTGCCAGTAGCGGGGGGACAGGACTTTCCTACGAGCAGTACTTC. This chain uses TRBV19 with TRBJ2-7, with a possible D match to TRBD1 (8 bases). CDR1 is LNHDA and CDR2 is SQIVND in the germline V gene (reference sequence). The ends were cut back, 6 bases at V and 1 base at J, with 16 bases in the middle. The CDR3 runs to 15 residues.

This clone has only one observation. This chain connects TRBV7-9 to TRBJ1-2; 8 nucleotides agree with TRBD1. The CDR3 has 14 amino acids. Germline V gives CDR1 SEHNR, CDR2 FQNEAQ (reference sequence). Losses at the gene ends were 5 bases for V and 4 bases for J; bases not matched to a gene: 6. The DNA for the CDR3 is TGTGCCAGCAGCCAACAGGGGGTGCTCTATGGCTACACCTTC. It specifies CASSQQGVLYGYTF.

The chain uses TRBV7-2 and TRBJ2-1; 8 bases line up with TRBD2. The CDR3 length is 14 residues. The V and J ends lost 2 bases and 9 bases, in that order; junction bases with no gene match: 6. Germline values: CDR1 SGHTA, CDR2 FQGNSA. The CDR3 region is CASSLTSGGGEQFF. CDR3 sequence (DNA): TGTGCCAGCAGCTTAACAAGCGGGGGCGGTGAGCAGTTCTTC.

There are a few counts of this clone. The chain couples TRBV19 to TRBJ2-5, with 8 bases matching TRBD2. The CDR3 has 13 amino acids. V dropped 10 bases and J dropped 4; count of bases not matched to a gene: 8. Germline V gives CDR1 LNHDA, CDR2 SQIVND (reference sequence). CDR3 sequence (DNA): TGTGCCACTAGGGGCGGGGGGCGAGAGACCCAGTACTTC. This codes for CATRGGGRETQYF.

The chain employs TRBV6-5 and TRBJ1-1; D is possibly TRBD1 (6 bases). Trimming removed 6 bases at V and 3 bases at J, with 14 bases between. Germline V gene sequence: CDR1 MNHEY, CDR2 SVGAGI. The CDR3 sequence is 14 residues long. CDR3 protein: CASSLQGEDTEAFF. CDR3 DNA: TGTGCCAGCAGCCTACAGGGTGAGGACACTGAAGCTTTCTTT.